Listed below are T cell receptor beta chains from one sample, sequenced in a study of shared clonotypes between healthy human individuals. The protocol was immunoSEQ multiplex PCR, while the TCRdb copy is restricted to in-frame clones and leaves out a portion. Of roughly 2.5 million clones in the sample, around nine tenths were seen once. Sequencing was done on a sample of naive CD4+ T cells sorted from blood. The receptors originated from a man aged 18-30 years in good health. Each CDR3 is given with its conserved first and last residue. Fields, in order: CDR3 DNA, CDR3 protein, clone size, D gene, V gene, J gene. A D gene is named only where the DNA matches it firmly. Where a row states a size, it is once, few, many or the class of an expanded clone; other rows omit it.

CDR3 DNA: TGCGCCAGCAAGGGTAGCGGGGGGGCCCCAGATACGCAGTATTTT; CDR3 protein: CASKGSGGAPDTQYF; clone size: once; D gene: TRBD2; V gene: TRBV10-2; J gene: TRBJ2-3
CDR3 DNA: TGTGCCAGCACTTCCTCCTACGAGCAGTACTTC; CDR3 protein: CASTSSYEQYF; clone size: .; D gene: .; V gene: TRBV28; J gene: TRBJ2-7
CDR3 DNA: TGTGCCAGCAGTGAGTTCGGGGGGCGGGCAGATACGCAGTATTTT; CDR3 protein: CASSEFGGRADTQYF; clone size: .; D gene: .; V gene: TRBV2; J gene: TRBJ2-3
CDR3 DNA: TGTGCCAGCAGGCTAGCGGAGAACACCGGGGAGCTGTTTTTT; CDR3 protein: CASRLAENTGELFF; clone size: .; D gene: TRBD2; V gene: TRBV7-9; J gene: TRBJ2-2
CDR3 DNA: TGTGCCAGCAGCTTAAGACAGGGGGCGGGGACTGAAGCTTTCTTT; CDR3 protein: CASSLRQGAGTEAFF; clone size: .; D gene: TRBD1; V gene: TRBV7-2; J gene: TRBJ1-1
CDR3 DNA: TGTGCCATCAGTGGGGGACTAGCGGGGCCCCTCTACGAGCAGTACTTC; CDR3 protein: CAISGGLAGPLYEQYF; clone size: .; D gene: TRBD2; V gene: TRBV10-3; J gene: TRBJ2-7
CDR3 DNA: TGTGCCAGCCATCGGGGGGGCGGTTATAATTCACCCCTCCACTTT; CDR3 protein: CASHRGGGYNSPLHF; clone size: .; D gene: .; V gene: TRBV19; J gene: TRBJ1-6
CDR3 DNA: TGTGCCAGCAGCTCCGGACAGGGGGCGCAGGACATTCAGTACTTC; CDR3 protein: CASSSGQGAQDIQYF; clone size: .; D gene: TRBD1; V gene: TRBV7-2; J gene: TRBJ2-4
CDR3 DNA: TGTGCCAGCAGCTTAGATCGAGGAACCGGGGGCGTCGTCGGGGAGCTGTTTTTT; CDR3 protein: CASSLDRGTGGVVGELFF; clone size: .; D gene: .; V gene: TRBV7-8; J gene: TRBJ2-2
CDR3 DNA: TGTGCCAGCAGTTTAGGGACTAGCGGCCCCTACGAGCAGTACTTC; CDR3 protein: CASSLGTSGPYEQYF; clone size: .; D gene: TRBD2; V gene: TRBV28; J gene: TRBJ2-7
CDR3 DNA: TGTGCCAGCAGCGTCCTGGGTGGTGCGGACACTGAAGCTTTCTTT; CDR3 protein: CASSVLGGADTEAFF; clone size: .; D gene: .; V gene: TRBV6-1; J gene: TRBJ1-1
CDR3 DNA: TGTGCCAGCAGCTTACCCCTTTCACTCGGAAACACCATATATTTT; CDR3 protein: CASSLPLSLGNTIYF; clone size: .; D gene: .; V gene: TRBV11-2; J gene: TRBJ1-3
CDR3 DNA: TGTGCCAGCAGCATAGAGAGACTTCACTTC; CDR3 protein: CASSIERLHF; clone size: few; D gene: .; V gene: TRBV6-5; J gene: TRBJ2-7
CDR3 DNA: TGTGCCAGCAGCTTAGGCCCTACTCAGGGAAGTAATCAGCCCCAGCATTTT; CDR3 protein: CASSLGPTQGSNQPQHF; clone size: .; D gene: .; V gene: TRBV11-2; J gene: TRBJ1-5
CDR3 DNA: TGTGCCATCGCCGGCCCCCTGTACACAGATACGCAGTATTTT; CDR3 protein: CAIAGPLYTDTQYF; clone size: .; D gene: .; V gene: TRBV10-3; J gene: TRBJ2-3
CDR3 DNA: TGTGCCAGCAGCGTCACCGGGACACCCTCCTACGAGCAGTACTTC; CDR3 protein: CASSVTGTPSYEQYF; clone size: .; D gene: .; V gene: TRBV5-4; J gene: TRBJ2-7
CDR3 DNA: TGCAGCGCCCAAGAGACAGTAAGGCTGGAAGCTTTCTTT; CDR3 protein: CSAQETVRLEAFF; clone size: few; D gene: .; V gene: TRBV29-1; J gene: TRBJ1-1
CDR3 DNA: TGTGCCAGCAGCCGGGGACTGGACAGGGCTGGTCTAAATGGCTACACCTTC; CDR3 protein: CASSRGLDRAGLNGYTF; clone size: .; D gene: TRBD1; V gene: TRBV7-2; J gene: TRBJ1-2
CDR3 DNA: TGCGCCAGCAGCTCCCTACCCCCGGGACAGCGGGTTATACAGCAGTACTTC; CDR3 protein: CASSSLPPGQRVIQQYF; clone size: .; D gene: .; V gene: TRBV5-1; J gene: TRBJ2-7
CDR3 DNA: TGTGCCAGCAGCCAGGCGGGGATCCTCACCGGGGAGCTGTTTTTT; CDR3 protein: CASSQAGILTGELFF; clone size: .; D gene: .; V gene: TRBV11-2; J gene: TRBJ2-2
CDR3 DNA: TGTGCCAGCAGTGGGCTTCCAGATACGCAGTATTTT; CDR3 protein: CASSGLPDTQYF; clone size: .; D gene: .; V gene: TRBV25-1; J gene: TRBJ2-3
CDR3 DNA: TGCGCCAGCAGCCAAGGTCCAAGTCCGGTCCCCGCGACTAGCGGGAGGGCCTCTGAGCAGTTCTTC; CDR3 protein: CASSQGPSPVPATSGRASEQFF; clone size: once; D gene: TRBD2; V gene: TRBV4-3; J gene: TRBJ2-1
CDR3 DNA: TGTGCCAGCAGTGCACCGCTACGCGGCAACAATGAGCAGTTCTTC; CDR3 protein: CASSAPLRGNNEQFF; clone size: .; D gene: .; V gene: TRBV28; J gene: TRBJ2-1